This T cell receptor beta chain was observed in a study of shared clonotypes between healthy human individuals. Study-level background: Donors were a couple of women and a few men aged 18 to 49. Overall study findings and caveats: Among four donors, approximately 5.4% of naive CD4 clonotypes were found in common.

Naivety among CD8 cells was defined by CD45RO negativity and positive CCR7 selection, thereby excluding terminally differentiated effector memory CD45RA+ cells. Recent acute infections and vaccinations were absent in the healthy HIV-negative adult donors. Concerning this clone itself: What it recognizes is unknown.

This CDR3 region has 15 residues. In germline, CDR1 is SEHNR, CDR2 FQNEAQ (reference sequence). Trimming removed 2 bases from V and 6 bases from J; junction bases left unmatched: 4. The study ran the assay at deep level. Profiling relied on immunoSEQ multiplex PCR, and the TCRdb table lists in-frame clones only, not all of them. This sample has more than 500,000 clones, with 95% found just once. V is TRBV7-9 and J is TRBJ2-1; 10 positions agree with TRBD2. The TCR sequence derives from a woman aged 25 to 39 in good health. The sample consisted of naive CD8+ T cells sorted from blood. This chain's CDR3 is CASSLTSGTLNEQFF. Written as DNA, the CDR3 is TGTGCCAGCAGCTTAACTAGCGGGACTCTCAATGAGCAGTTCTTC.